This TCR beta chain was recovered during a study of CD8+ T cells in alopecia areata. After isolation, RNA underwent reverse transcription to generate cDNA as the sequencing template. Measured with immunoSEQ multiplex PCR; TCRdb has only the in-frame clones, and not every one. The sample includes about 180,000 clones, 59% of them seen just once. Per germline, CDR1 SQVTM and CDR2 ANQGSEA. V lost 7 bases and J 3 bases, leaving 19 bases between the germline ends. CDR3 length equals 14 residues. The chain combines TRBV29-1 with TRBJ2-7; no clear D gene. The sample was CD4+ T cells sorted from blood, taken at week 0. This sequence was found in a human donor with alopecia areata. The CDR3 bases are TGCAGCGCCTCATCGGTAGACTTTAACTACGAGCAGTACTTC. It translates to CSASSVDFNYEQYF.